The 22 T cell receptor beta chains below all came from one sample that was sequenced in a study of T cells in Graves' hyperthyroidism and ophthalmopathy. Amplification of TCR beta CDR3 regions was performed using RNA transcripts as template. The HTBI primer set drove a first-round RT-PCR of the TCR CDR3. TCRdb used MiXCR to reprocess the multiplex PCR reads, holding one entry per CDR3 protein. This table holds about 570,000 distinct CDR3 sequences, under 60% found once. Source material: peripheral blood or thyroid tissue (not recorded which). These receptors all come from an adult woman with Graves' disease, either hyperthyroidism or ophthalmopathy (not recorded which).

This chain's CDR3 is CASSTRQLNQPQHF. CDR3 sequence (DNA): TGTGCCAGTAGTACTCGACAGCTTAATCAGCCCCAGCATTTT. V is TRBV19 and J is TRBJ1-5; D perhaps matches TRBD1 (5 bases). V lost 4 bases and J lost 4, with 11 bases in between. This CDR3 has 14 residues. From germline, CDR1 is LNHDA and CDR2 SQIVND (reference sequence).

On this clonotype: A read error may account for a junction end that differs from germline. This sequence joins TRBV4-1 and TRBJ2-7; 10 positions match TRBD2. The CDR3 has 14 amino acids. CDR1 is MGHRA and CDR2 is YSYEKL in the germline V gene. The CDR3 bases are TGTGCCAGCTCATTCAGCGGGGGGGATTACGAGCAGTACTTC. Translated: CASSFSGGDYEQYF.

The V gene is TRBV10-2, the J gene TRBJ2-3; no reliable D call. Germline CDR1 WSHSY, CDR2 SAAADI. V was shortened by 7 bases and J by 11 bases, with 13 bases between the two germline ends. CDR3 size: 11 residues. The CDR3 DNA sequence: TGCGCCAGCAATGTGGGAACCCTGCAGTATTTT. Translated, it gives CASNVGTLQYF.

The rearrangement joins TRBV4-1 to TRBJ2-7, with TRBD2 matching 9 bases. V trimming: 1 base; J trimming: 0 bases; junction bases outside the gene matches: 13. From germline, CDR1 is MGHRA and CDR2 YSYEKL. This CDR3 has 19 residues. The CDR3 here is CASSQVIIVTSGRSYEQYF. CDR3 in DNA: TGCGCCAGCAGCCAAGTAATAATCGTGACTAGCGGTCGCTCCTACGAGCAGTACTTC.

This clonotype was observed once. V is TRBV7-9 and J is TRBJ1-2; no firm D call. CDR1 and CDR2 (germline): SEHNR, FQNEAQ (reference sequence). The length of the CDR3 is 15 residues. V was cut by 1 base and J by 1 base, with 10 bases left in between. As DNA, the CDR3 is TGTGCCAGCAGCTTAGAGGGATCCCTTAACTATGGCTACACCTTC. Translated: CASSLEGSLNYGYTF.

This clonotype occurred many times. The chain is built from TRBV12-3 or TRBV12-4 and TRBJ1-2; D unclear. The CDR3 covers 18 residues. V dropped 2 bases and J dropped 0 bases, with 19 bases sitting between them. The DNA for the CDR3 is TGTGCCAGCAGTTTATGGGCAGGAGGTGGCGGGGCTAACTATGGCTACACCTTC. Translating gives CASSLWAGGGGANYGYTF.

This clonotype was seen just once. This chain links TRBV7-3 with TRBJ2-5, with 7 nucleotides matching TRBD2. The CDR3 spans 12 residues. Germline V CDR1 and CDR2: SGHTA, FQGTGA. J was trimmed by 6 bases and V by 5 bases; bases with no gene match: 3. The CDR3 sequence is CASSLSGKTQYF. CDR3 sequence (DNA): TGTGCCAGCAGCCTAAGCGGGAAGACCCAGTACTTC.

This clonotype was recorded many times. The chain combines TRBV20-1 with TRBJ1-6, with TRBD1 identical over 7 bases. CDR1 is DFQATT, CDR2 SNEGSKA, per germline (reference sequence). Trimming at V came to 0 bases and at J to 0 bases, leaving 11 bases not matched to a gene. The CDR3 length is 19 residues. CDR3 sequence (DNA): TGCAGTGCTAGAGATCCCGGGACAGCAGAAGACTCCTATAATTCACCCCTCCACTTT. This translates into CSARDPGTAEDSYNSPLHF.

This clonotype was seen many times. The chain combines TRBV9 with TRBJ1-6, with TRBD1 identical over 9 bases. With 0 bases clipped from V and 10 bases from J, the junction kept 5 bases outside the gene matches. Per germline, CDR1 SGDLS and CDR2 YYNGEE. This CDR3 has 15 residues. CDR3 sequence: CASSVEQGAVSPLHF. The CDR3, as DNA: TGTGCCAGCAGCGTAGAACAGGGGGCTGTGTCACCCCTCCACTTT.

This rearrangement joins TRBV7-9 to TRBJ2-5; 8 bases align to TRBD1. In germline, CDR1 is SEHNR, CDR2 FQNEAQ (reference sequence). Trimming removed 0 bases from V and 7 bases from J; junction bases left unmatched: 7. The CDR3 contains 15 residues. Written as DNA, the CDR3 is TGTGCCAGCAGCTTAGCCCTACAGGGGGTCGGGACCCAGTACTTC. Amino acids: CASSLALQGVGTQYF.

This clonotype was seen at least ten times. The chain joins TRBV20-1 to TRBJ2-7; 7 bases fit TRBD2. V was pared by 6 bases and J by 0 bases, with 11 bases of the junction left unmatched. CDR3 length equals 15 residues. Germline CDR1 DFQATT, CDR2 SNEGSKA (reference sequence). In DNA form, the CDR3 reads TGCAGTGCCCACGGTAGCGGGCTTCGCTCCTACGAGCAGTACTTC. Protein sequence: CSAHGSGLRSYEQYF.

This clonotype was detected a few times. A read error is possible here, since a much larger clone lies one base away. The CDR3 sequence: CASSPLAGQGTQYF. DNA for the CDR3: TGCGCCAGCAGTCCTCTAGCGGGCCAAGGGACCCAGTACTTC. This chain joins TRBV5-1 and TRBJ2-5; TRBD2 matches 8 bases. CDR1 and CDR2 from the germline V gene are SGHRS and YFSETQ. CDR3 size: 14 residues.

This rearrangement joins TRBV4-1 to TRBJ1-1; 7 nucleotides line up with TRBD1. V gave up 1 base and J gave up 6 bases; unmatched junction bases: 17. CDR3 length equals 18 residues. The germline V gene has CDR1 MGHRA and CDR2 YSYEKL. The CDR3 spells CASSQAPPTGTGSPEAFF. The CDR3 DNA reads TGCGCCAGCAGCCAAGCACCTCCGACAGGGACCGGCAGTCCTGAAGCTTTCTTT.

This chain joins TRBV7-2 and TRBJ1-1; possible D gene TRBD1, 6 bases. The V gene's germline CDR1 is SGHTA and CDR2 FQGNSA. V lost 3 bases, J lost 11 bases, and 10 bases lay in between. This CDR3 has 11 residues. CDR3 DNA: TGTGCCAGCAGCTTTTGGGGGGCGGCTTTCTTT. The encoded protein is CASSFWGAAFF.

This sequence joins TRBV5-1 and TRBJ1-2, with a tentative D call TRBD1 (5 bases). The CDR3 totals 11 residues. V was shortened by 5 bases and J by 8 bases, with 10 bases between the two germline ends. Germline V gene sequence: CDR1 SGHRS, CDR2 YFSETQ. CDR3 nucleotide sequence: TGCGCCAGCAGGGACAATCAAGGCTACACCTTC. It specifies CASRDNQGYTF.

This clonotype was counted ten times or more. The rearrangement uses TRBV3-1 and TRBJ2-2; TRBD2 aligns across 7 bases. With V trimmed by 2 bases and J by 6 bases, 0 bases remained unmatched. CDR3 length equals 13 residues. Germline V gene sequence: CDR1 LGHDT, CDR2 YNNKEL (reference sequence). The CDR3 region has the DNA TGTGCCAGCAGCCAACGGGGGGCCGGGGAGCTGTTTTTT. Translated, it gives CASSQRGAGELFF.

This clonotype was counted once. This rearrangement joins TRBV12-3 or TRBV12-4 to TRBJ2-7; tentative D call: TRBD1 (5 bases). V lost 3 bases, J lost 6 bases, and 15 bases lay in between. CDR3 size: 14 residues. CDR3 amino acids: CASSLGSTGREQYF. The CDR3 DNA follows: TGTGCCAGCAGTTTGGGATCCACAGGTCGCGAGCAGTACTTC.

This clonotype has only a few counts. The chain uses TRBV6-1 and TRBJ1-4, with a weak D call TRBD1 (6 bases). V was cut by 4 bases and J by 5 bases, with 14 bases left in between. The CDR3 length is 15 residues. Germline CDR1 MNHNS, CDR2 SASEGT. The CDR3 DNA sequence: TGTGCCAGCAGTGTCGGGGCAGGGGAGAATGAAAAACTGTTTTTT. This translates into CASSVGAGENEKLFF.

V and J are TRBV12-3 or TRBV12-4 and TRBJ1-6, with 7 bases matching TRBD1. After removal of 8 bases from V and 13 bases from J, the junction contained 8 bases not matched to a gene. The CDR3 extends over 12 amino acids. CDR3 sequence: CASGGTDFPLHF. The CDR3 DNA sequence: TGTGCCAGCGGGGGGACAGACTTTCCCCTCCACTTT.

The chain couples TRBV5-4 to TRBJ2-2, with 16 bases aligning to TRBD2. J lost 6 bases, V lost 4 bases, and 3 bases had no gene match. The CDR3 spans 16 residues. Germline V gene data show CDR1 as SGHNT and CDR2 as YYREEE (reference sequence). CDR3 DNA sequence: TGTGCCAGCAGCAAAGGGACTAGCGGGAGGGCCGGGGAGCTGTTTTTT. Amino acids: CASSKGTSGRAGELFF.

This clonotype appeared many times. The gene calls are TRBV19 and TRBJ1-5, with unresolved D. The germline gives CDR1 LNHDA, CDR2 SQIVND (reference sequence). This CDR3 has 15 amino acids. V was shortened by 3 bases and J by 4 bases, with 13 bases between the two germline ends. The CDR3, as DNA: TGTGCCAGTAGTATTCCTCCGCCGTCGAATCAGCCCCAGCATTTT. Its protein is CASSIPPPSNQPQHF. Full variable domain (remainder filled in from reference TRBV19 and TRBJ1-5): DGGITQSPKYLFRKEGQNVTLSCEQNLNHDAMYWYRQDPGQGLRLIYYSQIVNDFQKGDIAEGYSVSREKKESFPLTVTSAQKNPTAFYLCASSIPPPSNQPQHFGDGTRLSIL.

The V call is TRBV10-3, the J call TRBJ1-2; D is undetermined. The germline V and J ends were trimmed by 7 bases and 2 bases, with 11 bases remaining between them. This CDR3 has 13 residues. CDR1 ENHRY and CDR2 SYGVKD come from the germline V gene. In DNA, the CDR3 is TGTGCCATCATGGATACGGTCAACTATGGCTACACCTTC. It yields the protein CAIMDTVNYGYTF.